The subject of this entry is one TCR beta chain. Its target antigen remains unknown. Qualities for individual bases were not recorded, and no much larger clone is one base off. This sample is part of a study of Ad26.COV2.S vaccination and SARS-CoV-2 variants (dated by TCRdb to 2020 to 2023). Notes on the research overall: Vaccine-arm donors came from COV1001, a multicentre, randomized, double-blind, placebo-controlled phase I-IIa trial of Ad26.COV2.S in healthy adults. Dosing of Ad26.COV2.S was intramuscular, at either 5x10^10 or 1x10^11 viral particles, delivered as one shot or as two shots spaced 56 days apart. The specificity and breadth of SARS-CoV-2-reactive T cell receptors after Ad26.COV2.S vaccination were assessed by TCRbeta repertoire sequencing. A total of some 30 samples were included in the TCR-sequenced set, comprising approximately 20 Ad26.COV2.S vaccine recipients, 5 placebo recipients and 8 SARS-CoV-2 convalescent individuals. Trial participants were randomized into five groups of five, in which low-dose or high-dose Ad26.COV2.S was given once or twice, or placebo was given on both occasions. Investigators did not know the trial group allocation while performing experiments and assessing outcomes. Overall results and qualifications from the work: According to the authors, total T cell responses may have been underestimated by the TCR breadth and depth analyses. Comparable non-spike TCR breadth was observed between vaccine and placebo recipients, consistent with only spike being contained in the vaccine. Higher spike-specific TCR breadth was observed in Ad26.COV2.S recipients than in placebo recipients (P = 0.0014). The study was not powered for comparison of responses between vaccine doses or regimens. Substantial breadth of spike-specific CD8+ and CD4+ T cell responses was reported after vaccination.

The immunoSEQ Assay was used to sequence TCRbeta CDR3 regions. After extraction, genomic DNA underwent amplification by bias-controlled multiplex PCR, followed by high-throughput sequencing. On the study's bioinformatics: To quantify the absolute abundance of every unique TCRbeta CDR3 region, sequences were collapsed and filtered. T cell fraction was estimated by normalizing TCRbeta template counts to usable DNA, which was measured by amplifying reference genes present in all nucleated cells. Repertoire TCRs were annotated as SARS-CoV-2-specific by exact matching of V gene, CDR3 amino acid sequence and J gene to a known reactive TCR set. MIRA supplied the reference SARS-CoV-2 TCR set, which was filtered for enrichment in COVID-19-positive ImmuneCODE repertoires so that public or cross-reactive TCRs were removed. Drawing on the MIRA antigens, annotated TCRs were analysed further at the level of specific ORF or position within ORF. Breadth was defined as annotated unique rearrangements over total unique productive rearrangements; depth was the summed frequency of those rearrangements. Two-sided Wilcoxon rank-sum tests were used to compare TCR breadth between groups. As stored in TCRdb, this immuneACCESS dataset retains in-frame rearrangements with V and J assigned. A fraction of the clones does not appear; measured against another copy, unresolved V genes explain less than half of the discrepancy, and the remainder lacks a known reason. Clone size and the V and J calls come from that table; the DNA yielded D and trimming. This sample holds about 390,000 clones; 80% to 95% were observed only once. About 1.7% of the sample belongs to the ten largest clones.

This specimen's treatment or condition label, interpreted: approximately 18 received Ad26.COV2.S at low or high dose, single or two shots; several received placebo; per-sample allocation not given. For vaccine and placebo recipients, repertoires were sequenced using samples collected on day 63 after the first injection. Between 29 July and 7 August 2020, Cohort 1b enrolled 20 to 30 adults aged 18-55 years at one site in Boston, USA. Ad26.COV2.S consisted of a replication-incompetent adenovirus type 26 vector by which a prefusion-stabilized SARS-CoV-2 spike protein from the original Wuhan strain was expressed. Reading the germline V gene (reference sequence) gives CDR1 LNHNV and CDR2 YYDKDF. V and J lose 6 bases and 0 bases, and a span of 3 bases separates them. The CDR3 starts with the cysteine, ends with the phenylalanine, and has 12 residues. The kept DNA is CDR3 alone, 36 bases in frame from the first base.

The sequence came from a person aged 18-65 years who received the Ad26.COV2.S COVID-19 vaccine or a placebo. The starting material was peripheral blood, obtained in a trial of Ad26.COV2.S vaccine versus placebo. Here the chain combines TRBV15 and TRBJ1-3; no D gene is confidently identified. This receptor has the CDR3 CATSISGNTIYF. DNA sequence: TGTGCCACCAGTATCTCTGGAAACACCATATATTTT.